This record concerns one T cell receptor (beta chain) sequence. As yet, its antigen is unknown. Germline V CDR1 and CDR2: SGHKS, YYEKEE (reference sequence). V lost 0 bases and J lost 5, with 15 bases in between. The CDR3 runs to 16 residues. The data were obtained in a study of cytomegalovirus exposure and HLA in healthy donors. Whole-study results and caveats: Rare TCR sequences predominated, though certain public TCRs were found in many donors. An analysis that was carried out later associated 16,951 TCR beta sequences with HLA alleles at 0.05 false discovery rate.

The PCR contained 60 Vbeta and 13 Jbeta primers. Method: immunoSEQ multiplex PCR; TCRdb's copy keeps in-frame clones and lacks some. The table records approximately 150,000 clones, about four fifths of them present only once. V usage is TRBV5-5 and J usage is TRBJ1-5; a possible D gene is TRBD1 (5 bases). Sequencing used PBMCs. This TCR came from a woman younger than 35 in good health and CMV-seropositive. Here the CDR3 DNA reads TGTGCCAGCAGCTTGGGATTGTCCAGGGCTGATCAGCCCCAGCATTTT. Residues: CASSLGLSRADQPQHF.